The 20 T cell receptor beta chains reported below all come from one sample, sequenced in a study of shared clonotypes between healthy human individuals. Assay used: immunoSEQ multiplex PCR; TCRdb lists only in-frame clones, some missing. The table records fewer than 2.5 million clones, 80% to 95% of them present only once. The source material was naive CD4+ T cells from PBMCs. Subset reported: CD45RA+ positively selected. The source of these receptors is a man between 18 and 35 years old in good health. Some clones in this sample may be carry-over from other donors' samples.

The chain joins TRBV5-6 to TRBJ1-1; the D is unclear. The CDR3 is 14 residues long. V lost 0 bases and J lost 2, with 8 bases in between. The germline V gene has CDR1 SGHDT and CDR2 YYEEEE. The CDR3 is CASSLAGFNTEAFF. The CDR3 coding sequence is TGTGCCAGCAGCTTGGCGGGATTCAACACTGAAGCTTTCTTT.

The chain employs TRBV7-6 and TRBJ2-3, with 8 nucleotides matching TRBD2. Germline CDR1 and CDR2: SGHVS and FNYEAQ. This CDR3 is built from 16 residues. The J segment lost 5 bases and the V segment lost 1 base, leaving 8 bases of the junction unmatched. CDR3 sequence (DNA): TGTGCCAGCAGCTTAGAGGGGGGACTAGGCGTAGATACGCAGTATTTT. Amino acids: CASSLEGGLGVDTQYF.

This clone was found a few times. The rearrangement uses TRBV28 and TRBJ1-1; D unresolved. The ends were cut back, 5 bases at V and 10 bases at J, with 11 bases in the middle. This CDR3 comprises 11 residues. Germline V CDR1 and CDR2: MDHEN, SYDVKM. For the CDR3, the DNA is TGTGCCAGCAGTCCCCGTATTCGAGCTTTCTTT. This encodes CASSPRIRAFF.

The rearrangement links TRBV5-1 to TRBJ2-2; TRBD2 is a possible D gene (6 bases). V lost 0 bases, J lost 6 bases, and 12 bases lay in between. The CDR3 has 15 amino acids. Germline V lookup: CDR1 SGHRS, CDR2 YFSETQ. DNA of the CDR3: TGCGCCAGCAGCTTGGCCTGGAGGGTCGCCGGGGAGCTGTTTTTT. Its translation: CASSLAWRVAGELFF.

In DNA form, the CDR3 reads TGCGCCAGCCCTACCCAGCGGGGAACGCAAGAGACCCAGTACTTC. It specifies CASPTQRGTQETQYF. The V call is TRBV10-1, the J call TRBJ2-5; 7 nucleotides agree with TRBD2. The germline V gene encodes CDR1 WNHNN and CDR2 SYGVQD (reference sequence). V lost 8 bases and J lost 2; bases outside the gene matches: 11. This CDR3 region has 15 residues.

This sequence joins TRBV7-3 and TRBJ1-1; maybe TRBD1 (6 bases). The V end lost 5 bases, the J end lost 5 bases, and 12 bases lay between the germline ends. Germline values: CDR1 SGHTA, CDR2 FQGTGA. The CDR3 is 13 amino acids. The CDR3 DNA reads TGTGCCAGCAGCCTACAGGGTACGACTGAAGCTTTCTTT. Translation: CASSLQGTTEAFF.

The chain couples TRBV4-2 to TRBJ2-5, with 11 bases lining up with TRBD2. J gave up 9 bases and V 4 bases, and 7 bases lay outside the gene matches. The CDR3 loop spans 14 amino acids. CDR1 and CDR2 (germline): LGHNA, YNFKEQ. The CDR3: CASSPPTSGDPQYF. The CDR3 region has the DNA TGTGCCAGCAGCCCCCCGACTAGCGGGGACCCCCAGTACTTC.

The chain links TRBV5-1 to TRBJ2-1; possibly TRBD2 for D (5 bases). CDR1 is SGHRS, CDR2 YFSETQ, per germline. The CDR3 totals 17 residues. V lost 1 base and J 4 bases, leaving 18 bases between the germline ends. In DNA form, the CDR3 reads TGCGCCAGCAGCTTGTTCCTGGGGAGCGAGTGGTACAATGAGCAGTTCTTC. Encoded protein: CASSLFLGSEWYNEQFF.

This clone was counted a single time. CDR3 sequence: CASSLGTGTHGTQYF. CDR3 coding DNA: TGTGCCAGCAGCTTAGGGACAGGGACCCATGGGACCCAGTACTTC. The rearrangement uses TRBV7-3 and TRBJ2-5, with TRBD1 matching over 9 bases. Germline CDR1 and CDR2: SGHTA and FQGTGA. V lost 2 bases and J lost 7; bases outside the gene matches: 8. This CDR3 has 15 residues.

The V call is TRBV6-4, the J call TRBJ1-6; 7 bases fit TRBD1. CDR3 length: 14 amino acids. The V gene end was trimmed by 5 bases and the J gene end by 7 bases; junction bases not matched to a gene: 5. Germline CDR1 reads MRHNA; CDR2 reads SNTAGT. CDR3 sequence reads: CASSMGQINSPLHF. In DNA, the CDR3 is TGTGCCAGCAGTATGGGACAGATCAATTCACCCCTCCACTTT.

The chain links TRBV4-1 to TRBJ2-1, with 9 bases fitting TRBD2. V shed 3 bases and J 9 bases; nucleotides not matched to a gene: 18. Germline V gene sequence: CDR1 MGHRA, CDR2 YSYEKL. The length of the CDR3 is 18 residues. The CDR3 DNA follows: TGCGCCAGCAGCCAGACCCTCCTATTAGCGGGAGTTTCCTTTGAGCAGTTCTTC. This gives the protein CASSQTLLLAGVSFEQFF.

The chain recombines TRBV5-4 with TRBJ2-3; TRBD2 matches at 8 bases. The ends lost 2 bases at V and 0 bases at J; junction bases unmatched: 5. The CDR3 is made up of 16 amino acids. The V gene's germline CDR1 is SGHNT and CDR2 YYREEE (reference sequence). CDR3 loop: CASSFRSSGSTDTQYF. CDR3 DNA sequence: TGTGCCAGCAGCTTTCGTTCTAGCGGGAGCACAGATACGCAGTATTTT.

The rearrangement joins TRBV30 to TRBJ2-3, with 15 bases fitting TRBD2. J was trimmed by 5 bases and V by 3 bases; bases with no gene match: 9. Germline values: CDR1 GTSNPN, CDR2 SVGIG (reference sequence). This CDR3 spans 17 amino acids. CDR3 DNA: TGTGCCTGGAGCTTCGGACTAGCGGGAGGGCCACAAGATACGCAGTATTTT. It codes for CAWSFGLAGGPQDTQYF.

The chain links TRBV5-1 to TRBJ2-7; 7 nucleotides align to TRBD2. V lost 2 bases and J lost 6; bases outside the gene matches: 8. The CDR3 covers 14 residues. Germline V gene sequence: CDR1 SGHRS, CDR2 YFSETQ. The CDR3: CASSFAGEKGEQYF. The CDR3 region has the DNA TGCGCCAGCAGCTTCGCGGGAGAGAAGGGCGAGCAGTACTTC.

The rearrangement uses TRBV30 and TRBJ2-7; possibly TRBD2 for D (5 bases). V dropped 5 bases and J dropped 2 bases, with 16 bases sitting between them. Germline values: CDR1 GTSNPN, CDR2 SVGIG (reference sequence). CDR3 length equals 14 residues. DNA of the CDR3: TGTGCCTGGGGCCGGGGAGTTACGACCTACGAGCAGTACTTC. This encodes CAWGRGVTTYEQYF.

The chain couples TRBV6-5 to TRBJ1-1, with no clear D. Trimming cost V 7 bases and J 4 bases, with 16 bases left between them. The CDR3 has 14 residues. CDR1 is MNHEY, CDR2 SVGAGI, per germline. CDR3 in DNA: TGTGCCAGCAATCCGACCCGCGTTGGCACTGAAGCTTTCTTT. Its protein product is CASNPTRVGTEAFF.

The V and J genes are TRBV2 and TRBJ1-2, with D uncertain. Germline V CDR1 and CDR2: SNHLY, FYNNEI. The ends were cut back, 3 bases at V and 4 bases at J, with 6 bases in the middle. The CDR3 totals 12 residues. The CDR3 region is CASSEGPYGYTF. The CDR3 DNA reads as TGTGCCAGCAGTGAGGGCCCCTATGGCTACACCTTC. The full variable domain, in which reference TRBV2 and TRBJ1-2 provide the parts outside the CDR3, is EPEVTQTPSHQVTQMGQEVILRCVPISNHLYFYWYRQILGQKVEFLVSFYNNEISEKSEIFDDQFSVERPDGSNFTLKIRSTKLEDSAMYFCASSEGPYGYTFGSGTRLTVV.

The chain is built from TRBV18 and TRBJ2-4; a weak D match, TRBD2 (6 bases). The V end lost 5 bases, the J end lost 0 bases, and 14 bases lay between the germline ends. Per the germline V gene, CDR1 is KGHSH and CDR2 is LQKENI. This CDR3 comprises 16 residues. CDR3 protein: CASSKIAELAKNIQYF. The CDR3 region has the DNA TGTGCCAGCTCAAAAATAGCGGAACTAGCCAAAAACATTCAGTACTTC.

This chain uses TRBV30 with TRBJ1-1; D might be TRBD1 (5 bases). Per the germline V gene, CDR1 is GTSNPN and CDR2 is SVGIG (reference sequence). Trimming took off 3 bases at V and 3 bases at J, with 11 bases between the two ends. This CDR3 has 13 residues. The CDR3, as DNA: TGTGCCTGGAGATGGACACTAGACACTGAAGCTTTCTTT. Translating it yields CAWRWTLDTEAFF.

The chain employs TRBV5-1 and TRBJ1-5; D not certain. The CDR3 length is 17 residues. V dropped 3 bases and J dropped 1 base, with 17 bases sitting between them. CDR1 SGHRS and CDR2 YFSETQ come from the germline V gene. CDR3 sequence reads: CASSSTALVESNQPQHF. CDR3 sequence (DNA): TGCGCCAGCAGCTCCACCGCCCTTGTTGAGAGCAATCAGCCCCAGCATTTT.